Each of the 3 T cell receptor beta chains below was sequenced from the same sample in a study of cytomegalovirus exposure and HLA in healthy donors. Researchers ran the PCR with 60 Vbeta and 13 Jbeta primers. Here immunoSEQ multiplex PCR was the method, and the copy in TCRdb shows in-frame clones only, minus some. Its table lists some 110,000 clones. The specimen sequenced was PBMCs. The receptor set was obtained from a man aged 30 to 45 in good health and CMV-seronegative.

This sequence joins TRBV2 and TRBJ2-4; 8 nucleotides match TRBD2. This CDR3 has 19 residues. The V and J ends lost 6 bases and 2 bases, in that order; junction bases with no gene match: 18. Germline CDR1 and CDR2: SNHLY and FYNNEI. The CDR3 loop is CASSGGGGGRTVPKNIQYF. In DNA, the CDR3 is TGTGCCAGCAGCGGCGGGGGCGGGGGGCGAACAGTACCCAAAAACATTCAGTACTTC.

The rearrangement uses TRBV2 and TRBJ2-5, with 7 bases matching TRBD1. CDR1 is SNHLY and CDR2 is FYNNEI in the germline V gene. This CDR3 has 15 amino acids. V lost 5 bases and J lost 5; bases outside the gene matches: 11. As DNA, the CDR3 is TGTGCCAGCAGTAAACCGGGACAGTTCCGGGAGACCCAGTACTTC. Residues: CASSKPGQFRETQYF.

The chain joins TRBV5-6 to TRBJ1-5, with 7 bases fitting TRBD1. The CDR3 extends over 17 amino acids. Germline CDR1 SGHDT, CDR2 YYEEEE. The V gene end was trimmed by 4 bases and the J gene end by 4 bases; junction bases not matched to a gene: 14. The CDR3 coding sequence is TGTGCCAGCAGCGACGGCCCGGGACAGAGGATGAATCAGCCCCAGCATTTT. As protein: CASSDGPGQRMNQPQHF.